The 2 T cell receptor beta chains below come from one sample, sequenced in a study of CD8+ T cells in alopecia areata. As the sequencing template, cDNA was produced by extracting RNA and reverse transcribing it. The protocol was immunoSEQ multiplex PCR, while the TCRdb copy is restricted to in-frame clones and leaves out a portion. The table lists over 150,000 clones, 45% to 70% of them singletons. The sequenced sample was CD8+ T cells sorted from blood. These receptors were taken from a human donor in good health.

The gene calls are TRBV11-2 and TRBJ2-3; tentatively, D is TRBD1 (6 bases). The CDR3 loop spans 19 amino acids. CDR1 is SGHAT, CDR2 FQNNGV, per germline. V was clipped by 5 bases and J by 4 bases, with 28 bases between them. This CDR3 is CASSPPGELGRGRPDTQYF. The CDR3 DNA reads TGTGCCAGCAGCCCTCCAGGCGAGCTTGGCAGGGGCCGCCCAGATACGCAGTATTTT.

This clone was seen a few times. The chain carries TRBV4-2 and TRBJ1-1; perhaps TRBD1 as D (5 bases). Trimming cost V 1 base and J 1 base, with 7 bases left between them. Germline V gene lookup returns CDR1 LGHNA and CDR2 YNFKEQ. The CDR3 length is 14 residues. CDR3 nucleotides: TGTGCCAGCAGCCAAGGCGACAGGAACACTGAAGCTTTCTTT. This sequence encodes CASSQGDRNTEAFF.